These T cell receptor beta chains were read from a single sample in a study of shared clonotypes between healthy human individuals. Libraries were prepared by immunoSEQ multiplex PCR; TCRdb keeps only in-frame clonotypes and omits some of them. Here the sample spans around 1.9 million clones, roughly 95% being singletons. What was sequenced was naive CD8+ T cells from PBMCs. The receptors shown here come from a man between 18 and 35 years old in good health. Some clones in this sample may be carry-over from other donors' samples. Both conserved end residues are part of each CDR3. The D gene is left open where the match is weak. For some rows the clone size is stated as once, few or many, or as a class when expanded; others skip it.

j_gene | abundance | v_gene | d_gene | CDR3aa | CDR3nt
TRBJ2-1 | NA | TRBV27 | NA | CASSLASYNEQFF | TGTGCCAGCAGTCTTGCCTCCTACAATGAGCAGTTCTTC
TRBJ2-6 | NA | TRBV27 | NA | CASSPLAEGTGANVLTF | TGTGCCAGCAGTCCCTTGGCGGAGGGGACTGGGGCCAACGTCCTGACTTTC
TRBJ2-1 | NA | TRBV6-1 | TRBD1 | CASLRTGGADEQFF | TGTGCCAGCCTACGGACAGGGGGCGCGGATGAGCAGTTCTTC
TRBJ2-5 | NA | TRBV12-2 | NA | CASRPAQIHVRQETQYF | TGTGCAAGTCGCCCAGCCCAGATTCATGTGCGCCAAGAGACCCAGTACTTC
TRBJ2-7 | NA | TRBV28 | NA | CASSLDSYEQYF | TGTGCCAGCAGCCTAGACTCCTACGAGCAGTACTTC
TRBJ1-1 | NA | TRBV19 | TRBD1 | CASSQGGITEAFF | TGTGCCAGTAGCCAGGGGGGGATTACTGAAGCTTTCTTT
TRBJ2-7 | NA | TRBV6-5 | NA | CASSSSSDSTYEQYF | TGTGCCAGCAGTTCCTCGTCGGACAGCACCTACGAGCAGTACTTC
TRBJ1-1 | few | TRBV13 | NA | CASSLIRTDKNTEAFF | TGTGCCAGCAGCTTAATCCGGACAGACAAGAACACTGAAGCTTTCTTT
TRBJ2-2 | NA | TRBV7-2 | TRBD2 | CASSPSGRALYTGELFF | TGTGCCAGCAGCCCTAGCGGGAGGGCTTTATACACCGGGGAGCTGTTTTTT
TRBJ2-5 | NA | TRBV4-1 | NA | CASSQGPGIQETQYF | TGCGCCAGCAGCCAAGGTCCGGGAATCCAAGAGACCCAGTACTTC
TRBJ2-1 | NA | TRBV7-9 | NA | CASSLGRGIRNEQFF | TGTGCCAGCAGCTTAGGCAGGGGTATTAGGAATGAGCAGTTCTTC
TRBJ2-6 | once | TRBV29-1 | NA | CSVVTGDGANVLTF | TGCAGCGTTGTCACGGGGGACGGGGCCAACGTCCTGACTTTC
TRBJ2-5 | NA | TRBV30 | NA | CAWSVGTALPLETQYF | TGTGCCTGGAGTGTAGGGACGGCACTCCCCCTCGAGACCCAGTACTTC
TRBJ1-4 | NA | TRBV4-1 | NA | CASSPLGTNEKLFF | TGCGCCAGCAGCCCCTTGGGCACTAATGAAAAACTGTTTTTT
TRBJ1-2 | NA | TRBV6-5 | NA | CASSYPLGYGYTF | TGTGCCAGCAGCTATCCATTAGGCTATGGCTACACCTTC
TRBJ2-5 | NA | TRBV28 | TRBD1 | CASSFQTGGETQYF | TGTGCCAGCAGTTTCCAGACAGGGGGAGAGACCCAGTACTTC
TRBJ2-7 | NA | TRBV7-3 | NA | CASSLRARGDEQYF | TGTGCCAGCAGCTTAAGGGCCAGGGGCGACGAGCAGTACTTC
TRBJ2-1 | few | TRBV10-2 | NA | CASGVNEQFF | TGCGCCAGCGGCGTTAATGAGCAGTTCTTC
TRBJ1-5 | NA | TRBV23-1 | NA | CASSLLIQGGKQPQHF | TGCGCCAGCAGCCTACTCATACAGGGCGGGAAGCAGCCCCAGCATTTT
TRBJ1-2 | NA | TRBV4-1 | NA | CASSQVLQGGYGYTF | TGCGCCAGCAGCCAAGTTCTGCAGGGTGGCTATGGCTACACCTTC
TRBJ2-5 | NA | TRBV9 | NA | CASSTPGTKETQYF | TGTGCCAGCAGCACCCCCGGGACAAAAGAGACCCAGTACTTC
TRBJ1-2 | NA | TRBV5-4 | TRBD1 | CASSSTGTGYGYTF | TGTGCCAGCAGCTCGACCGGGACAGGATATGGCTACACCTTC
TRBJ2-7 | NA | TRBV30 | NA | CAWSIGVTYEQYF | TGTGCCTGGAGTATAGGGGTTACCTACGAGCAGTACTTC
TRBJ2-3 | NA | TRBV27 | TRBD2 | CASSPSLLAGVSDTQYF | TGTGCCAGCAGTCCCTCCTTACTAGCGGGAGTATCAGATACGCAGTATTTT
TRBJ2-5 | NA | TRBV9 | NA | CASSVAGAGGETQYF | TGTGCCAGCAGCGTAGCGGGAGCTGGGGGGGAGACCCAGTACTTC
TRBJ2-7 | NA | TRBV5-1 | NA | CASSLAQASSYEQYF | TGCGCCAGCAGCTTGGCCCAGGCCAGCTCCTACGAGCAGTACTTC
TRBJ2-7 | once | TRBV27 | TRBD2 | CASSFLAGGTYEQYF | TGTGCCAGCAGTTTCCTAGCGGGAGGGACCTACGAGCAGTACTTC
TRBJ2-6 | NA | TRBV9 | NA | CASSPYRDQHVSGANVLTF | TGTGCCAGCAGCCCGTACAGGGACCAACACGTCTCTGGGGCCAACGTCCTGACTTTC
TRBJ2-7 | once | TRBV29-1 | TRBD2 | CSVEDGGGGSPSYEQYF | TGCAGCGTTGAAGATGGGGGGGGTGGTTCTCCCTCCTACGAGCAGTACTTC
TRBJ2-3 | NA | TRBV27 | NA | CASSFSLVSDTQYF | TGTGCCAGCAGTTTCAGTCTAGTCAGCGATACGCAGTATTTT